These 8 T cell receptor beta chains came from one sample sequenced in a study of T cells in localized non-small cell lung cancer (dated by TCRdb to 2018 to 2021). The library was generated by the immunoSEQ multiplex PCR assay. TCRdb provides this immuneACCESS table in a form limited to in-frame rearrangements. Some clones are lacking; in checked studies, under half of them reflect an unresolved V gene, and why the rest are absent is not known. Counted in this sample were approximately 100,000 clones; approximately 91% of them appeared once. Approximately 4% of the sample goes to the ten largest clones. Material: PBMCs, obtained before any cancer treatment. Receptor source: a woman aged 35-70 years with stage II squamous cell lung carcinoma.

J is TRBJ2-1 and V is TRBV15; 7 bases match TRBD2. Per the germline V gene, CDR1 is LNHNV and CDR2 is YYDKDF (reference sequence). Trimming cost V 8 bases and J 0 bases; bases outside gene matches: 4. The length of the CDR3 is 14 residues. The CDR3 spells CATAAGPSYNEQFF. The CDR3 bases are TGTGCCACCGCAGCGGGACCCTCCTACAATGAGCAGTTCTTC. The variable domain in full, completed from reference TRBV15 and TRBJ2-1, reads DAMVIQNPRYQVTQFGKPVTLSCSQTLNHNVMYWYQQKSSQAPKLLFHYYDKDFNNEADTPDNFQSRRPNTSFCFLDIRSPGLGDTAMYLCATAAGPSYNEQFFGPGTRLTVL.

This clone was seen a single time. The J gene is TRBJ2-3, the V gene TRBV13; maybe TRBD1 (6 bases). Germline CDR1 and CDR2: PRHDT and FYEKMQ (reference sequence). CDR3 length: 13 amino acids. Trimming cost V 5 bases and J 9 bases, with 15 bases left between them. Here the CDR3 reads CASSPSTGMTQYF. The CDR3 DNA follows: TGTGCCAGCAGCCCATCGACAGGAATGACGCAGTATTTT.

The chain couples TRBV30 to TRBJ1-2; no clear D gene. Between the trimmed V and J ends, which lost 1 base and 6 bases, there was a span of 6 bases. Germline CDR1 GTSNPN, CDR2 SVGIG (reference sequence). The CDR3 is 11 amino acids. The CDR3 bases are TGTGCCTGGAGTGGTCAGGATGGCTACACCTTC. Its protein is CAWSGQDGYTF.

CDR3 nucleotides: TGCGCCAGCCGGCAAGGGTTAGGGTCTGGGGCCAACGTCCTGACTTTC. It is translated as CASRQGLGSGANVLTF. The chain joins TRBV5-1 to TRBJ2-6; D call uncertain. This CDR3 is 16 amino acids long. In germline, CDR1 is SGHRS, CDR2 YFSETQ. Trimming cost V 7 bases and J 1 base, with 15 bases left between them. Full variable domain (missing parts from reference TRBV5-1 and TRBJ2-6): KAGVTQTPRYLIKTRGQQVTLSCSPISGHRSVSWYQQTPGQGLQFLFEYFSETQRNKGNFPGRFSGRQFSNSRSEMNVSTLELGDSALYLCASRQGLGSGANVLTFGAGSRLTVL.

The chain is built from TRBV5-1 and TRBJ2-2; D uncertain. V was pared by 1 base and J by 6 bases, with 16 bases between. CDR1 and CDR2 (germline): SGHRS, YFSETQ. The CDR3 is 16 residues long. CDR3 loop: CASSLMEGMIAGELFF. CDR3 sequence (DNA): TGCGCCAGCAGCTTGATGGAAGGGATGATCGCCGGGGAGCTGTTTTTT.

This clone showed up just once. The V call is TRBV30, the J call TRBJ1-4; TRBD1 matches at 12 bases. This CDR3 has 15 amino acids. Germline V CDR1 and CDR2: GTSNPN, SVGIG (reference sequence). J lost 7 bases, V lost 1 base, and 4 bases had no gene match. CDR3 DNA sequence: TGTGCCTGGAGTGGGGACAGGGGGCTGGCTGAAAAACTGTTTTTT. It specifies CAWSGDRGLAEKLFF.

The CDR3 is CATRMVQGLGYEQYF. DNA for the CDR3: TGTGCCACCCGAATGGTACAGGGACTTGGGTACGAGCAGTACTTC. The chain links TRBV6-5 to TRBJ2-7, with D perhaps assigned TRBD1 or TRBD2 (6 bases each). Germline assignment: CDR1 MNHEY and CDR2 SVGAGI. The ends were cut back, 10 bases at V and 4 bases at J, with 23 bases in the middle. The CDR3 is made up of 15 amino acids.

This chain links TRBV5-1 with TRBJ2-1; no clear D. This CDR3 region has 14 residues. The V gene's germline CDR1 is SGHRS and CDR2 YFSETQ. The V and J ends lost 0 bases and 5 bases respectively, with 9 bases between them. Written as DNA, the CDR3 is TGCGCCAGCAGCTTGGGTACAGCCAACAATGAGCAGTTCTTC. This codes for CASSLGTANNEQFF.